This TCR beta chain was identified during a study of control samples from healthy donors and cancer patients. Sequenced by immunoSEQ multiplex PCR; TCRdb stores in-frame clones only, minus some. The table shows roughly 120,000 clones, with 70% to 90% occurring only once. V lost 2 bases and J 2 bases, leaving 8 bases between the germline ends. The CDR3 runs to 14 residues. The germline V gene encodes CDR1 KGHSH and CDR2 LQKENI. The chain is built from TRBV18 and TRBJ2-3, with unresolved D. The clonotype comes from a woman aged 60 to 75 with lung cancer. The sequenced sample was PBMCs. The CDR3 DNA reads as TGTGCCAGCTCACCAGACTTCCACACAGATACGCAGTATTTT. This encodes CASSPDFHTDTQYF.